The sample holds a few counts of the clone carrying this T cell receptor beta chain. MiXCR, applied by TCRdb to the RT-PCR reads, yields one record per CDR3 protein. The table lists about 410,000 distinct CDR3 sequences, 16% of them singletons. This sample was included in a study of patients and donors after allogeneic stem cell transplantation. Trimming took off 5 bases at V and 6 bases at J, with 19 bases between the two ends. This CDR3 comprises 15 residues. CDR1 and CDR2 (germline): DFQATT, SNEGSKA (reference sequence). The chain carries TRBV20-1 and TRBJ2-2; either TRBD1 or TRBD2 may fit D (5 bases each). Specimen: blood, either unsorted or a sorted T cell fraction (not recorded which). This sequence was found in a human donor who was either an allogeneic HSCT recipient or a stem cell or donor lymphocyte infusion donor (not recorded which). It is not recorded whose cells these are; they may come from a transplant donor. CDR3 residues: CSAGYPGTPSGELFF. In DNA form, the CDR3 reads TGCAGTGCTGGATACCCCGGGACCCCATCCGGGGAGCTGTTTTTT.